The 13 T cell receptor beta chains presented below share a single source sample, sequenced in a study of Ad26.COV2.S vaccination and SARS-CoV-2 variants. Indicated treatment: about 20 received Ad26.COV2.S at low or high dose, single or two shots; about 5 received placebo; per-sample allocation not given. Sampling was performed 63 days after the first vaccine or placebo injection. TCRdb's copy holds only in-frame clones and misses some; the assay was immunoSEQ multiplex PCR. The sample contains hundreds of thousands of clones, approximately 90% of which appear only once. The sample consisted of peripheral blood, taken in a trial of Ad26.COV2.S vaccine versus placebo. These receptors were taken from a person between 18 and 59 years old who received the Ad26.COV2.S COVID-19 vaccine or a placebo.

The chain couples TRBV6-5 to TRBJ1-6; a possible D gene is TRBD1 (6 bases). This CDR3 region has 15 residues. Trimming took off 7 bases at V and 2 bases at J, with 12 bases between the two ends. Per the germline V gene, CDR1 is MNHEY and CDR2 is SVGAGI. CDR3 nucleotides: TGTGCCAGCAAGATCGACAGGACCTATAATTCACCCCTCCACTTT. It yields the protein CASKIDRTYNSPLHF.

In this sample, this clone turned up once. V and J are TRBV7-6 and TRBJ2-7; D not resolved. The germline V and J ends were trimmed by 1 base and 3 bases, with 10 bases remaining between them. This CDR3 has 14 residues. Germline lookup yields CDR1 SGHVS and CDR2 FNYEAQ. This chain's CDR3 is CASSLVGPHYEQYF. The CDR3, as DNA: TGTGCCAGCAGCTTAGTAGGGCCCCACTACGAGCAGTACTTC.

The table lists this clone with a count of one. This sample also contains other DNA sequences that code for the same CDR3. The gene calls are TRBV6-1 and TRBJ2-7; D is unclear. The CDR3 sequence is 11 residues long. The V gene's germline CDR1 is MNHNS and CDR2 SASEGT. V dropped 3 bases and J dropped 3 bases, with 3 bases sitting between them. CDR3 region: CASSESYEQYF. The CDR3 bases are TGTGCCAGCAGTGAGAGCTACGAGCAGTACTTC.

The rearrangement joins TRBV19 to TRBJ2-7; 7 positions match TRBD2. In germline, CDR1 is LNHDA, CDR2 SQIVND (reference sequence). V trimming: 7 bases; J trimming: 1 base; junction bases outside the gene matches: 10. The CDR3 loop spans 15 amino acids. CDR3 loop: CASMLQAGASYEQYF. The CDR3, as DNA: TGTGCCAGTATGCTCCAGGCGGGAGCTTCCTACGAGCAGTACTTC.

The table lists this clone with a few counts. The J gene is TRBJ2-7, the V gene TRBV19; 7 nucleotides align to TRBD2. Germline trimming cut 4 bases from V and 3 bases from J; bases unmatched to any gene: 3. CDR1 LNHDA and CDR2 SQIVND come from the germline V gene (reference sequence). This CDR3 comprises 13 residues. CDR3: CASSRSGNYEQYF. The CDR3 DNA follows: TGTGCCAGTAGTAGGAGCGGGAACTACGAGCAGTACTTC.

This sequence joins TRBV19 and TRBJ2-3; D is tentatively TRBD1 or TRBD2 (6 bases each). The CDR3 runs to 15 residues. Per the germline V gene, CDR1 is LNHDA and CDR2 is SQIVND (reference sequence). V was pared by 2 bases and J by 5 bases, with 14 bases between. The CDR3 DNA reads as TGTGCCAGTAGTATAACAGGGACCGGGAGAGATACGCAGTATTTT. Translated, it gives CASSITGTGRDTQYF.

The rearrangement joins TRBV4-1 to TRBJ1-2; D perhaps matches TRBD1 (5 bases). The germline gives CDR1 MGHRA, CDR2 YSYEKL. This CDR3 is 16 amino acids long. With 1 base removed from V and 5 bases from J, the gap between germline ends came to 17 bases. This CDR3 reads CASSQAQGSAPYGYTF. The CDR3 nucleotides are TGCGCCAGCAGCCAAGCCCAGGGTTCTGCTCCGTATGGCTACACCTTC.

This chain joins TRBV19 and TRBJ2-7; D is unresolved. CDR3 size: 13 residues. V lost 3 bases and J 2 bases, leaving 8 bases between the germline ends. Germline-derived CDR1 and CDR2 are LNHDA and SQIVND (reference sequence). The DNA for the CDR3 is TGTGCCAGTAGTATGGACCGACCCTACGAGCAGTACTTC. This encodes CASSMDRPYEQYF. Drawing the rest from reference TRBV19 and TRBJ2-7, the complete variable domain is DGGITQSPKYLFRKEGQNVTLSCEQNLNHDAMYWYRQDPGQGLRLIYYSQIVNDFQKGDIAEGYSVSREKKESFPLTVTSAQKNPTAFYLCASSMDRPYEQYFGPGTRLTVT.

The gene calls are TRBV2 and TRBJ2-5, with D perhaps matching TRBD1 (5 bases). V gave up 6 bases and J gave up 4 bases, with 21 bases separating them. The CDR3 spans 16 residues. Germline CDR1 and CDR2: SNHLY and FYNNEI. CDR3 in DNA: TGTGCCAGCAGCCCCGCCGGACACGGGCAATTAGAGACCCAGTACTTC. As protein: CASSPAGHGQLETQYF. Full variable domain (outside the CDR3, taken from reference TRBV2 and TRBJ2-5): EPEVTQTPSHQVTQMGQEVILRCVPISNHLYFYWYRQILGQKVEFLVSFYNNEISEKSEIFDDQFSVERPDGSNFTLKIRSTKLEDSAMYFCASSPAGHGQLETQYFGPGTRLLVL.

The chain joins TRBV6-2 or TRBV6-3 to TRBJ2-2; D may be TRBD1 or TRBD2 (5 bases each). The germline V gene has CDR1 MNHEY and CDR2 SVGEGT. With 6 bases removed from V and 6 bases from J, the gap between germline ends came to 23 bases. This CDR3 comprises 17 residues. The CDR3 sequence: CASSTTSLGVRAGELFF. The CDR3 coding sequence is TGTGCCAGCAGCACGACATCTTTGGGGGTACGGGCCGGGGAGCTGTTTTTT.

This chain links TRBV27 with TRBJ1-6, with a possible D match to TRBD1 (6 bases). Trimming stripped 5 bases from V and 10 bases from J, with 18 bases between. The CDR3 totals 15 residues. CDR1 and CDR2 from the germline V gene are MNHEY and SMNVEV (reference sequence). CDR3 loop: CASSPQTGIGSPLHF. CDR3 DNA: TGTGCCAGCAGTCCTCAGACAGGAATAGGCTCACCCCTCCACTTT.

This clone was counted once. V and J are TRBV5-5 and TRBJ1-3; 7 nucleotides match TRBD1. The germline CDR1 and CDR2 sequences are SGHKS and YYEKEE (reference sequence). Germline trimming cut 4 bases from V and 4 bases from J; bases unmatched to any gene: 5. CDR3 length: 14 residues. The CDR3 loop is CASSRQGSGNTIYF. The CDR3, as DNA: TGTGCCAGCAGCCGACAGGGTTCGGGAAACACCATATATTTT.

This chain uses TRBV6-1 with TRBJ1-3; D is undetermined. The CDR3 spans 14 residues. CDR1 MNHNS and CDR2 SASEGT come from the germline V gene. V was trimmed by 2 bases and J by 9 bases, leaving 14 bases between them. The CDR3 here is CASSERGADATIYF. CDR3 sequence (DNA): TGTGCCAGCAGTGAACGGGGAGCGGACGCCACCATATATTTT.